Below, one TCR beta chain is given with its context. A read error may produce the germline difference seen at one junction end. The same CDR3 is also encoded by other DNA sequences in this sample. These data are taken from a study of shared clonotypes between healthy human individuals. CDR1 and CDR2 from the germline V gene are MDHEN and SYDVKM. There are 16 residues in the CDR3. Measured with immunoSEQ multiplex PCR; TCRdb has only the in-frame clones, and not every one. The table includes more than 2,000,000 clones, about 92% detected once. This TCR was recovered from a man younger than 35 in good health. Some clones in this sample may be carry-over from other donors' samples. Sequenced input: naive CD4+ T cells from PBMCs. Indicated subset: CD45RA+ positively selected. The chain combines TRBV28 with TRBJ1-5; D perhaps matches TRBD1 (5 bases). CDR3 bases: TGTGCTAGCAGTCCCCCAACAGGACCGGTGAATCAGCCCCAGCATTTT. This gives the protein CASSPPTGPVNQPQHF.